The 18 T cell receptor beta chains below come from one sample, sequenced in a study of cytomegalovirus exposure and HLA in healthy donors (dated by TCRdb to about 2017). The library was produced with the immunoSEQ multiplex PCR assay. The multiplex PCR relied on a mix of 60 forward primers for TCR Vbeta segments and 13 reverse primers for TCR Jbeta segments. TCRdb obtained this table from immuneACCESS and retained in-frame rearrangements with V and J assigned. These tables miss some clones; where compared with another copy, unresolved V genes account for less than half of the shortfall, and the remainder is unexplained. This sample comprises 65,000 to 95,000 clones, around 80% of them detected only once. The ten largest clones add up to roughly 2.5% of the sample. Sequenced sample: PBMCs. The source of these receptors is a male donor in good health and CMV-seropositive.

The chain joins TRBV28 to TRBJ2-7; the match to TRBD2 covers 7 bases. The CDR3 runs 14 residues. CDR1 and CDR2 from the germline V gene are MDHEN and SYDVKM. The ends lost 7 bases at V and 6 bases at J; junction bases unmatched: 12. The DNA for the CDR3 is TGTGCCAGCAAAAAGTTCGGGACTATCCGCGAGCAGTACTTC. It codes for CASKKFGTIREQYF.

The rearrangement joins TRBV14 to TRBJ2-7; 8 nucleotides align to TRBD2. The CDR3 loop spans 15 amino acids. J gave up 3 bases and V 4 bases, and 8 bases lay outside the gene matches. Germline V CDR1 and CDR2: SGHDN, FVKESK. The CDR3 sequence is CASSRPGLGVYEQYF. The CDR3, as DNA: TGTGCCAGCAGCCGACCGGGACTAGGAGTCTACGAGCAGTACTTC.

The V call is TRBV5-3, the J call TRBJ1-1, with D maybe TRBD1 (6 bases). TRBV5-3 is recorded as an ORF, its role being uncertain. The CDR3 loop spans 16 amino acids. V lost 1 base to trimming and J lost 4 bases, with 17 bases between them. CDR3 DNA: TGTGCCAGAAGCTTGTCGTGGTACAGGGTTATCACTGAAGCTTTCTTT. As protein: CARSLSWYRVITEAFF.

CDR3 protein: CASRLTQGNEQFF. For the CDR3, the DNA is TGTGCCAGCAGACTAACTCAGGGGAATGAGCAGTTCTTC. The chain uses TRBV27 and TRBJ2-1; TRBD1 might be the D (6 bases). V was cut by 6 bases and J by 7 bases, with 13 bases left in between. This CDR3 is 13 amino acids long. Germline values: CDR1 MNHEY, CDR2 SMNVEV (reference sequence).

J is TRBJ2-7 and V is TRBV7-7; D gene uncertain. The CDR3 is 14 residues long. V was shortened by 5 bases and J by 0 bases, with 11 bases between the two germline ends. In germline, CDR1 is SSHAT, CDR2 FNYEAQ (reference sequence). This chain's CDR3 is CASSPTRSSYEQYF. CDR3 sequence (DNA): TGTGCCAGCAGCCCAACAAGGAGCTCCTACGAGCAGTACTTC.

V is TRBV27 and J is TRBJ2-5, with D perhaps matching TRBD1 (5 bases). V was trimmed by 6 bases and J by 4 bases, leaving 18 bases between them. Per the germline V gene, CDR1 is MNHEY and CDR2 is SMNVEV (reference sequence). The CDR3 length is 15 residues. Written as DNA, the CDR3 is TGTGCCAGCAGACAGGTTTGGCTTAATGTAGAGACCCAGTACTTC. It codes for CASRQVWLNVETQYF.

This clone was seen more than once but under ten times. The chain joins TRBV5-1 to TRBJ2-5, with 7 bases identical to TRBD2. This CDR3 is 15 amino acids long. Germline values: CDR1 SGHRS, CDR2 YFSETQ. Trimming removed 4 bases from V and 0 bases from J; junction bases left unmatched: 6. CDR3 residues: CASSAVAGDQETQYF. The CDR3 DNA reads as TGCGCCAGCAGCGCCGTAGCGGGCGACCAAGAGACCCAGTACTTC.

The chain carries TRBV6-6 and TRBJ1-5, with D possibly TRBD1 on 5 matching bases. The germline V gene has CDR1 MNHNY and CDR2 SVGAGI (reference sequence). V shed 6 bases and J shed 0 bases, with 12 bases lying between them. The CDR3 is made up of 15 amino acids. As DNA, the CDR3 is TGTGCCAGCAGCCACCGACAGTATAGCAATCAGCCCCAGCATTTT. Protein product: CASSHRQYSNQPQHF.

This clone has a single count. The chain couples TRBV7-3 to TRBJ2-2; 9 bases are a match to TRBD2. CDR1 is SGHTA, CDR2 FQGTGA, per germline. The CDR3 spans 16 residues. Trimming took 2 bases from V and 4 from J; bases not matched to a gene: 5. The CDR3 nucleotides are TGTGCCAGCAGCTTAGTACCGGGACTAGCCACCGGGGAGCTGTTTTTT. It encodes CASSLVPGLATGELFF.

This clone occurred a few times. The rearrangement joins TRBV7-8 to TRBJ2-3, with TRBD2 matching 11 bases. The V gene's germline CDR1 is SGHVS and CDR2 FQNEAQ. Germline trimming cut 5 bases from V and 5 bases from J; bases unmatched to any gene: 9. The CDR3 sequence is 16 residues long. The CDR3 region is CASSAQSSGRIDTQYF. For the CDR3, the DNA is TGTGCCAGCAGCGCCCAGTCTAGCGGGAGGATAGATACGCAGTATTTT.

The V call is TRBV13, the J call TRBJ2-7; 8 positions match TRBD2. J gave up 3 bases and V 0 bases, and 4 bases lay outside the gene matches. This CDR3 contains 15 residues. CDR1 is PRHDT and CDR2 is FYEKMQ in the germline V gene (reference sequence). The CDR3 DNA is TGTGCCAGCAGCTTAGGCGGACTAGCTAACTACGAGCAGTACTTC. Translation gives CASSLGGLANYEQYF.

This rearrangement joins TRBV18 to TRBJ1-5; 8 nucleotides match TRBD1. The CDR3 contains 18 residues. V lost 3 bases and J lost 1; bases outside the gene matches: 11. Germline assignment: CDR1 KGHSH and CDR2 LQKENI. CDR3 DNA: TGTGCCAGCTCACCCACCCCTCGCGGGACAGGCAGCAATCAGCCCCAGCATTTT. Amino acid sequence: CASSPTPRGTGSNQPQHF.

The V and J genes are TRBV28 and TRBJ1-2; TRBD1 is a possible D gene (5 bases). Per germline, CDR1 MDHEN and CDR2 SYDVKM. This CDR3 region has 14 residues. V lost 6 bases, J lost 0 bases, and 11 bases lay in between. CDR3 amino acids: CASRRQSSNYGYTF. The DNA for the CDR3 is TGTGCCAGCAGGAGACAGTCCTCTAACTATGGCTACACCTTC.

In nucleotides, the CDR3 is TGTGCCAGCAGCTTAGTAGGGCAGGGTTGGGAAAAACTGTTTTTT. Its translation is CASSLVGQGWEKLFF. The chain is built from TRBV7-8 and TRBJ1-4, with D perhaps matching TRBD1 (5 bases). This CDR3 has 15 amino acids. V shed 1 base and J shed 8 bases, with 14 bases lying between them. Germline V gene data show CDR1 as SGHVS and CDR2 as FQNEAQ.

The chain employs TRBV4-1 and TRBJ2-2, with D possibly matching TRBD2 (6 bases). Trimming took 5 bases from V and 0 from J, leaving 10 bases between them. The CDR3 runs to 15 residues. Germline CDR1 and CDR2: MGHRA and YSYEKL. For the CDR3, the DNA is TGCGCCAGCAGCGGGGGGTTGGCGAACACCGGGGAGCTGTTTTTT. Amino acids: CASSGGLANTGELFF.

The chain employs TRBV12-5 and TRBJ2-7; 8 bases line up with TRBD2. This CDR3 spans 13 amino acids. J was trimmed by 4 bases and V by 5 bases; bases with no gene match: 4. CDR1 LGHNT and CDR2 FRNRAP come from the germline V gene. The CDR3 DNA sequence: TGTGCTAGTGGTCCTAGCGGGTTTTACGAGCAGTACTTC. This gives the protein CASGPSGFYEQYF.

In this sample, this clone turned up a few times. The chain uses TRBV7-9 and TRBJ2-2; 7 positions match TRBD2. The CDR3 extends over 15 amino acids. The V gene end was trimmed by 7 bases and the J gene end by 1 base; junction bases not matched to a gene: 6. The germline gives CDR1 SEHNR, CDR2 FQNEAQ (reference sequence). The CDR3 bases are TGTGCCAGCACGATGGCTAGCGGGAACACCGGGGAGCTGTTTTTT. This encodes CASTMASGNTGELFF.

The chain links TRBV19 to TRBJ2-1; D might be TRBD1 (5 bases). V lost 10 bases and J 9 bases, leaving 22 bases between the germline ends. The CDR3 has 14 residues. Germline CDR1 is LNHDA and CDR2 is SQIVND (reference sequence). The chain's CDR3 is CAISQGRGNGEQFF. The CDR3 DNA reads as TGTGCCATTTCCCAGGGAAGGGGAAACGGTGAGCAGTTCTTC.